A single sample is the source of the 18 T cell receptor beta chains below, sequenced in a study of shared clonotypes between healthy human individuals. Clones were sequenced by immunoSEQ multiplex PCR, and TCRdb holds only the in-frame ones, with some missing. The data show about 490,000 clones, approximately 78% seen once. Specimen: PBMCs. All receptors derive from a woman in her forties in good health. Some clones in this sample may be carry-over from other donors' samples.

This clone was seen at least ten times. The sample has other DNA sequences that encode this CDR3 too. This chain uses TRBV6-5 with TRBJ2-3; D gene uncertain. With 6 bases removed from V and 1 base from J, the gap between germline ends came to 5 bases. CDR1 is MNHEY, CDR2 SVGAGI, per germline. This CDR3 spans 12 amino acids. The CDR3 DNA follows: TGTGCCAGCAGCCAGGGCACAGATACGCAGTATTTT. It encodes CASSQGTDTQYF.

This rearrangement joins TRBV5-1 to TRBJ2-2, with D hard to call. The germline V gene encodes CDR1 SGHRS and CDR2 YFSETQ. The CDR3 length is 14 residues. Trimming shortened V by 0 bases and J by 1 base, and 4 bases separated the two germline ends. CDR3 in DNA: TGCGCCAGCAGCTTGGCGGGGAACACCGGGGAGCTGTTTTTT. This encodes CASSLAGNTGELFF.

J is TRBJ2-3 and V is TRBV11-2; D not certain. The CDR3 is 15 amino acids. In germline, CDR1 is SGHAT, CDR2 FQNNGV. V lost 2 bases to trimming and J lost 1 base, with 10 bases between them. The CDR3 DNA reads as TGTGCCAGCAGCTTAACCGCCACTGGCACAGATACGCAGTATTTT. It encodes CASSLTATGTDTQYF.

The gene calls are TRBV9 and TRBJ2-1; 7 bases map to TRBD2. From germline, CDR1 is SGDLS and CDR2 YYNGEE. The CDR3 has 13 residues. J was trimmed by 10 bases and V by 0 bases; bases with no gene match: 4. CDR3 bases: TGTGCCAGCAGCGTAGGTGGGCGGGAGGAGCAGTTCTTC. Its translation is CASSVGGREEQFF.

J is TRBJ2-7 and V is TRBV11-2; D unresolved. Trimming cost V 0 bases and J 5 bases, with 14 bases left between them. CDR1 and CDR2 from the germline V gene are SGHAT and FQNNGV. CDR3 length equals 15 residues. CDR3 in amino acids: CASSLELSLIHEQYF. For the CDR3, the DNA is TGTGCCAGCAGCTTAGAGCTCAGTCTTATCCACGAGCAGTACTTC. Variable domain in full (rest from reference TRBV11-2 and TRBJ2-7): EAGVAQSPRYKIIEKRQSVAFWCNPISGHATLYWYQQILGQGPKLLIQFQNNGVVDDSQLPKDRFSAERLKGVDSTLKIQPAKLEDSAVYLCASSLELSLIHEQYFGPGTRLTVT.

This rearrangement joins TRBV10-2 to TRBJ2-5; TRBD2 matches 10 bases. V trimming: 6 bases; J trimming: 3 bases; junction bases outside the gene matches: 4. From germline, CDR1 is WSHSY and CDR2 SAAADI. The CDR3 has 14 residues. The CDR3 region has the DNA TGCGCCAGCAGGGCTCTAGCGGGGGAAGAGACCCAGTACTTC. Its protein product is CASRALAGEETQYF.

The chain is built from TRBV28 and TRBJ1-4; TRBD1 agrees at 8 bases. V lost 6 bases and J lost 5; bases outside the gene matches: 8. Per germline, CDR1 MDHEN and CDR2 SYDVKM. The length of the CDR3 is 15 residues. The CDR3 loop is CASRGYRGLNEKLFF. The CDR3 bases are TGTGCCAGCAGGGGATACAGGGGGTTGAATGAAAAACTGTTTTTT.

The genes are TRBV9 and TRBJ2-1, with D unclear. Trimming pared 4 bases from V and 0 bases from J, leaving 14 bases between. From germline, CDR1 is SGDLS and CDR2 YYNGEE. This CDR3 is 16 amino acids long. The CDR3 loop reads CASSPRWGSSYNEQFF. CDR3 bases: TGTGCCAGCAGCCCCCGGTGGGGTAGCTCCTACAATGAGCAGTTCTTC. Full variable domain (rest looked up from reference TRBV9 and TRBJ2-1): DSGVTQTPKHLITATGQRVTLRCSPRSGDLSVYWYQQSLDQGLQFLIQYYNGEERAKGNILERFSAQQFPDLHSELNLSSLELGDSALYFCASSPRWGSSYNEQFFGPGTRLTVL.

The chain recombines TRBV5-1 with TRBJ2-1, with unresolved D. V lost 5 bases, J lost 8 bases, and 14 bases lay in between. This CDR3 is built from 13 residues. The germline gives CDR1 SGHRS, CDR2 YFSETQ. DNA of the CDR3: TGCGCCAGCAGTCAAGATAGGATCGATGAGCAGTTCTTC. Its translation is CASSQDRIDEQFF.

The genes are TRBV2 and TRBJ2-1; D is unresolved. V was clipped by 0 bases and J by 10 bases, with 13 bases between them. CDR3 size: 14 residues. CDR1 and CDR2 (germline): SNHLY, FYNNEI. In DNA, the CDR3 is TGTGCCAGCAGTGAAGCACAGTACCTAGGGGAGCAGTTCTTC. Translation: CASSEAQYLGEQFF.

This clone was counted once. The CDR3, as DNA: TGTGCCAGCAGCCAAGATCCCGCAGCCCCCTACGAGCAGTACTTC. Its translation is CASSQDPAAPYEQYF. The gene calls are TRBV14 and TRBJ2-7; D gene unclear. Per germline, CDR1 SGHDN and CDR2 FVKESK. V lost 0 bases, J lost 2 bases, and 11 bases lay in between. This CDR3 has 15 amino acids.

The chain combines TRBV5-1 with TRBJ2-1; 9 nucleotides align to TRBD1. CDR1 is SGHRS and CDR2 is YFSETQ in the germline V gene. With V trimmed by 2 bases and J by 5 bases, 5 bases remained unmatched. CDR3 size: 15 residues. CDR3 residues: CASSFLQGANNEQFF. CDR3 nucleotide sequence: TGCGCCAGCAGCTTTTTACAGGGGGCTAACAATGAGCAGTTCTTC.

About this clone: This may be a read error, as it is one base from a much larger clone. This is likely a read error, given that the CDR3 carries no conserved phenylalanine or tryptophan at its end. The CDR3 nucleotides read TGTGCCAGCAGCTTATCTCCTTTGGGAGTCGATTTCCTACGTGAGCAGTACCTC. This encodes CASSLSPLGVDFLREQYL. The chain combines TRBV7-9 with TRBJ2-7; perhaps TRBD2 as D (5 bases). CDR1 is SEHNR and CDR2 is FQNEAQ in the germline V gene (reference sequence). The CDR3 runs 18 residues. The germline V and J ends were trimmed by 2 bases and 7 bases, with 27 bases remaining between them.

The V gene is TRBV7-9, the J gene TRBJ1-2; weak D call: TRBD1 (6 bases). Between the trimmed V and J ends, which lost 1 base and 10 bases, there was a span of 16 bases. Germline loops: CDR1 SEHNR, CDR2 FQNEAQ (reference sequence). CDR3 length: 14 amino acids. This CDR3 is CASSLDDRDIFYTF. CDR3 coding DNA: TGTGCCAGCAGCTTAGACGACCGGGACATCTTCTACACCTTC.

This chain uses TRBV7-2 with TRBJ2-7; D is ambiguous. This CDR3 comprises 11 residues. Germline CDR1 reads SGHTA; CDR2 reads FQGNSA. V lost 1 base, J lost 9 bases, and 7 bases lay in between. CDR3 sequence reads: CASSLVVVQYF. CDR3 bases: TGTGCCAGCAGCTTAGTTGTTGTGCAGTACTTC.

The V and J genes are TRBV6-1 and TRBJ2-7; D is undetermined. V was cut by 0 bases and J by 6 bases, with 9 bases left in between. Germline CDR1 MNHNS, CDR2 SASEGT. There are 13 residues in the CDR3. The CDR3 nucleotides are TGTGCCAGCAGTGAAGCGCTTGGGTTCGAGCAGTACTTC. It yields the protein CASSEALGFEQYF.

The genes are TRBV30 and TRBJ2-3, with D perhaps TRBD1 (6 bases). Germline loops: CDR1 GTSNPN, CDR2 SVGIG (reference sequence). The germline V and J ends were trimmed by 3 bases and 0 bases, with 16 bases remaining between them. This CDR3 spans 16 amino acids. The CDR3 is CAWRDSTGKSTDTQYF. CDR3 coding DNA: TGTGCCTGGAGAGACTCTACAGGGAAAAGCACAGATACGCAGTATTTT.

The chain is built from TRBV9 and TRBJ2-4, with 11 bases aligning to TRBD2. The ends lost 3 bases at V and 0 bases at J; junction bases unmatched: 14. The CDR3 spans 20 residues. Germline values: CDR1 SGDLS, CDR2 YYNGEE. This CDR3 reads CASSAIPLAGEPLAKNIQYF. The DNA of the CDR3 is TGTGCCAGCAGCGCCATTCCACTAGCGGGGGAGCCGCTAGCCAAAAACATTCAGTACTTC.